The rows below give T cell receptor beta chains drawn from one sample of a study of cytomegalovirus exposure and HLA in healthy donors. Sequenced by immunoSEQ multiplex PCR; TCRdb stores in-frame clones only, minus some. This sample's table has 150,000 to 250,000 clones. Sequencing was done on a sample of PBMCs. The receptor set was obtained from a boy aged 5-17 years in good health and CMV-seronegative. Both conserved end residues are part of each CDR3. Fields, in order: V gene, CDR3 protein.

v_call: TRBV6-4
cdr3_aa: CASLLQGARDYGYTF

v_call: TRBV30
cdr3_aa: CAWDRGRSGANVLTF

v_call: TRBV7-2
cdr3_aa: CASSLGGGGTYEQYF

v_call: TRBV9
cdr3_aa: CASSAVGETQYF

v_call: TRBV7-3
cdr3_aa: CASSLGGSNTEAFF

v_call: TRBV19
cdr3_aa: CASRAGGGAETQYF

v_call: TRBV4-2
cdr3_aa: CASSQETGGNYGYTF

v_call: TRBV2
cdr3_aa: CAIPPGAGVGYTF

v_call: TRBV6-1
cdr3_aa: CASGETGSGNQPQHF

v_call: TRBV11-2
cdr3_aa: CASSWRYLEGGDTQYF

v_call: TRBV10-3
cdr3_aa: CAISSLAGQETQYF

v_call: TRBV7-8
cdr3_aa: CASRRYGTDYGYTF

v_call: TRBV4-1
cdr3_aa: CASSPAPLADSSTDTQYF

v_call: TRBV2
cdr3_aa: CASSEHPRDRRF

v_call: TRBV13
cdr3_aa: CASSLLSRGRDSPLHF

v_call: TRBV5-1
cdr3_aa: CASSERAGGYQETQYF

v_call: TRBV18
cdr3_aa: CASSPPNFNSYEQYF

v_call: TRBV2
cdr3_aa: CASGGGREVNVLTF

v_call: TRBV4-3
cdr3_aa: CASSQDQGSHEQFF

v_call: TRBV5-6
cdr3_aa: CASRKRGATNEQFF

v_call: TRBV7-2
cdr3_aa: CASSLGQTYNEQFF

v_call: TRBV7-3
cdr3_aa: CASSLGPTDTQYF

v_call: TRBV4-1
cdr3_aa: CASSPLGGNSPLHF

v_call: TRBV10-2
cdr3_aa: CASRGLAAYNEQFF

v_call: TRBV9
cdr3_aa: CASSSRDREYNEQFF

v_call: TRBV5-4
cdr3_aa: CASSPSGGGYEQYF

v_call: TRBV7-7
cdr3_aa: CASSSTSGGELFF

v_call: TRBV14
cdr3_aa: CASSQESRWARVNTEAFF

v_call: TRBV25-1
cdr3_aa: CASRLSGGGTEAFF

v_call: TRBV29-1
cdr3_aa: CSVITGGAEAFF

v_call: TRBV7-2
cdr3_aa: CASSPLISGGNIQYF

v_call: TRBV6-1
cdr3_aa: CASSEQGSGNTIYF

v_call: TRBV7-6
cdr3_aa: CASSSASAAWYEQYF

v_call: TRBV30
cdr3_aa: CAWSVLGQGASEAFF

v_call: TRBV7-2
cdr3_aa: CASSLRAGVADTQYF

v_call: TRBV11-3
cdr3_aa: CASSQTGGAGDEQFF

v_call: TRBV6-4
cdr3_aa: CASRRLAGGSNEQFF

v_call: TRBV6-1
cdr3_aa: CASRATATDTQYF

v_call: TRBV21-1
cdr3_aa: CASSKGGRNTEAFF

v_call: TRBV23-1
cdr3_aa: CASSQSSTGPYEQYF

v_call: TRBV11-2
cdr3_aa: CASSLRGQNGNTIYF

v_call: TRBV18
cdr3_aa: CASSEGLQETQYF

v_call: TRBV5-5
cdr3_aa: CASSAIRLSYNEQFF